The 8 T cell receptor beta chains presented below share a single source sample, sequenced in a study of Ad26.COV2.S vaccination and SARS-CoV-2 variants. Treatment denoted: roughly 18 received Ad26.COV2.S at low or high dose, single or two shots; about 5 received placebo; per-sample allocation not given. After the first vaccine or placebo injection, samples were drawn on day 63. Profiled with immunoSEQ multiplex PCR; TCRdb holds only in-frame clones, not every one. Of over 250,000 clones in the sample, more than 75% were seen once. The source material was peripheral blood, sampled in a trial of Ad26.COV2.S vaccine versus placebo. These TCRs come from a person between 18 and 60 years old who received the Ad26.COV2.S COVID-19 vaccine or a placebo.

This clone occurred a few times. The rearrangement uses TRBV4-1 and TRBJ1-4; D is possibly TRBD1 (5 bases). The length of the CDR3 is 20 residues. V dropped 0 bases and J dropped 0 bases, with 20 bases sitting between them. The V gene's germline CDR1 is MGHRA and CDR2 YSYEKL. The CDR3 DNA is TGCGCCAGCAGCCAAGATTTTAGGGAGGGGCACCCTGCAACTAATGAAAAACTGTTTTTT. The encoded protein is CASSQDFREGHPATNEKLFF.

The V gene is TRBV6-5, the J gene TRBJ1-6; D is possibly TRBD1 (5 bases). The CDR3 extends over 16 amino acids. The V end lost 2 bases, the J end lost 9 bases, and 17 bases lay between the germline ends. Germline loops: CDR1 MNHEY, CDR2 SVGAGI. CDR3 nucleotide sequence: TGTGCCAGCAGTTACGCTCCAATGGGGGTCGGTTCACCCCTCCACTTT. Residues: CASSYAPMGVGSPLHF.

The chain employs TRBV6-5 and TRBJ1-2, with D tentatively TRBD1 (5 bases). Trimming stripped 2 bases from V and 2 bases from J, with 12 bases between. The CDR3 is made up of 15 amino acids. Germline lookup yields CDR1 MNHEY and CDR2 SVGAGI. This chain's CDR3 is CASSYNGGENYGYTF. In DNA form, the CDR3 reads TGTGCCAGCAGTTACAATGGGGGAGAGAACTATGGCTACACCTTC.

The gene calls are TRBV7-2 and TRBJ1-5; D might be TRBD1 (6 bases). Deletions cut 5 bases from V and 6 bases from J, with 17 bases between. This CDR3 spans 15 amino acids. Germline V gives CDR1 SGHTA, CDR2 FQGNSA. The CDR3 DNA reads TGTGCCAGCAGCATCCAACAGGGAGCGGGTCAGCCCCAGCATTTT. This encodes CASSIQQGAGQPQHF.

The chain combines TRBV5-5 with TRBJ2-7; D may correspond to TRBD1 or TRBD2 (5 bases each). V dropped 4 bases and J dropped 0 bases, with 20 bases sitting between them. This CDR3 comprises 17 residues. Germline lookup yields CDR1 SGHKS and CDR2 YYEKEE (reference sequence). CDR3 amino acids: CASSRVAGSRDSYEQYF. The CDR3 DNA sequence: TGTGCCAGCAGCCGTGTAGCAGGGAGCCGGGACTCCTACGAGCAGTACTTC.

The chain couples TRBV11-2 to TRBJ1-2; D is undetermined. The CDR3 runs 16 residues. V lost 0 bases to trimming and J lost 4 bases, with 15 bases between them. Germline V gene lookup returns CDR1 SGHAT and CDR2 FQNNGV. DNA for the CDR3: TGTGCCAGCAGCTTAGATCTAGGGCTAGGGTCCTATGGCTACACCTTC. Protein sequence: CASSLDLGLGSYGYTF.

V is TRBV28 and J is TRBJ2-2; TRBD1 is a possible D gene (6 bases). V shed 6 bases and J shed 3 bases, with 11 bases lying between them. Germline V gives CDR1 MDHEN, CDR2 SYDVKM. This CDR3 spans 14 amino acids. The CDR3, as DNA: TGTGCCAGCAGGATACAGGGCCACACCGGGGAGCTGTTTTTT. As protein: CASRIQGHTGELFF.

The rearrangement joins TRBV30 to TRBJ2-1; perhaps TRBD1 as D (5 bases). In germline, CDR1 is GTSNPN, CDR2 SVGIG (reference sequence). The CDR3 totals 14 residues. V was clipped by 3 bases and J by 1 base, with 10 bases between them. This CDR3 reads CAWRTAQSYNEQFF. Here the CDR3 DNA reads TGTGCCTGGAGGACAGCACAGTCCTACAATGAGCAGTTCTTC.